This T cell receptor (beta chain) was recovered during a study of chronic HIV infection and antiretroviral therapy. In this sample, this clonotype turned up a few times. Germline CDR1 and CDR2: MGHRA and YSYEKL. V dropped 3 bases and J dropped 6 bases, with 18 bases sitting between them. The CDR3 has 15 amino acids. From the 5' RACE reads, TCRdb called clonotypes with MiXCR, one entry per CDR3 protein. The data show tens of thousands of distinct CDR3 sequences, around 8.7% seen once. The sample taken for sequencing was peripheral blood. The chain uses TRBV4-1 and TRBJ2-7; the D call may be TRBD1 or TRBD2 (5 bases each). This TCR derives from an adult who had HIV and had not received antiretroviral therapy, or was an uninfected healthy control (not recorded which). Here the CDR3 reads CASSQWGTQGSEQYF. CDR3 nucleotide sequence: TGCGCCAGCAGCCAGTGGGGGACCCAAGGGTCCGAGCAGTACTTC.